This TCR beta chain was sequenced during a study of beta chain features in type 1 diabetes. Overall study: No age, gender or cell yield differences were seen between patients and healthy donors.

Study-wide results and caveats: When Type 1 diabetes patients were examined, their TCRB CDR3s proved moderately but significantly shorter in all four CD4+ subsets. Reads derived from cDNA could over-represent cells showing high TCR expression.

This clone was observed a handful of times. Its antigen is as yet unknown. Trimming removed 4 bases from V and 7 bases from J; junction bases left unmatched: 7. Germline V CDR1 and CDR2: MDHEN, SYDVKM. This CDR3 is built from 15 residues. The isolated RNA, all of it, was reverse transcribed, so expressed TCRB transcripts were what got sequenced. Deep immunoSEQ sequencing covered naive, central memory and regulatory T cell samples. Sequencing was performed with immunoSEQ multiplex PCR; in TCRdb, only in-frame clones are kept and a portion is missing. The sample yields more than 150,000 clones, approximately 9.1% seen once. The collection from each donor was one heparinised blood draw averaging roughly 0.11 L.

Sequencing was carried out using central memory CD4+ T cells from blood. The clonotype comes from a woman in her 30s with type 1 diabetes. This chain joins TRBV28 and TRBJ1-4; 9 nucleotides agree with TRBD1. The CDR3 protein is CASSSPGQGSEKLFF. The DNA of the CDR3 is TGTGCCAGCAGTTCCCCGGGACAGGGCAGTGAAAAACTGTTTTTT.